This TCR beta chain was retrieved from a study of cytomegalovirus exposure and HLA in healthy donors. The V end was cut by 1 base, the J end by 3 bases, with 6 bases between. Germline CDR1 and CDR2: SGHAT and FQNNGV. This CDR3 has 13 amino acids. Primers for the PCR totalled 60 Vbeta and 13 Jbeta. Sequenced by immunoSEQ multiplex PCR; TCRdb stores in-frame clones only, minus some. This sample has about 190,000 clones; roughly four fifths occur once, and the top ten carry around 2%. The receptor was derived from a man aged 18-30 years in good health and CMV-seronegative. The V and J genes are TRBV11-2 and TRBJ2-5; TRBD2 might be the D (6 bases). Material for sequencing was PBMCs. CDR3 loop: CASSLGREETQYF. CDR3 in DNA: TGTGCCAGCAGCTTAGGGAGGGAAGAGACCCAGTACTTC.